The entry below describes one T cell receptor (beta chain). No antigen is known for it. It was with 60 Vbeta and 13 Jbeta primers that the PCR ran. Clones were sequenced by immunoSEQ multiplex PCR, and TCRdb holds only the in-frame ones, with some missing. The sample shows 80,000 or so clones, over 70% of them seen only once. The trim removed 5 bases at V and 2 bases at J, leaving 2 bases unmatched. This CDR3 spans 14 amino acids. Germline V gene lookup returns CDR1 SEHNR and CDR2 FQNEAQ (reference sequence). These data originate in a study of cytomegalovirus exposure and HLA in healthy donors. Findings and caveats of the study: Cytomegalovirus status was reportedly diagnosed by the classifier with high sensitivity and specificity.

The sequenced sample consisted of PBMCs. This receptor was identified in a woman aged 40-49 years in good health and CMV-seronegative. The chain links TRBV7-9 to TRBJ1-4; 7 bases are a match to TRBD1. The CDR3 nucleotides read TGTGCCAGCAGCACGGGACAGACTAATGAAAAACTGTTTTTT. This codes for CASSTGQTNEKLFF.